This is a list of T cell receptor delta chains from one sample in a study of gamma-delta T cells after stem cell transplantation. TCRdb re-called clones from the RT-PCR reads using CATT. Of more than 1,500 delta-chain clones in the sample, 4.2% were seen once. The material sequenced was gamma-delta T cells. These receptors were taken from a human donor. It is not recorded whose cells these are; they may come from a transplant donor. The CDR3 runs from the conserved cysteine through the conserved F or W. The D gene is left open where the match is weak. Some rows mark clone size as missing; the rest say once, few, many or name a class of expanded clone.

abundance,d_gene,j_gene,v_gene,CDR3nt,CDR3aa
.,.,TRDJ2,TRDV1,TGTGCTCTTGGGGAACGCTTCCTACCCTGGGGGCCCAATTTTACAGCACAACTCTTCTTT,CALGERFLPWGPNFTAQLFF
large,TRDD3,TRDJ1,TRDV1,TGTGCTCTTGGGGCATTAATTTCTTCCAGTACTGGGGGATACGTGGGGGCGTACACCGATAAACTCATCTTT,CALGALISSSTGGYVGAYTDKLIF
medium-sized,TRDD3,TRDJ1,TRDV1,TGTGCTCTTGGGGGGGGCGATGAAGAGTACTGGGGGATAAGGGGCACCGATAAACTCATCTTT,CALGGGDEEYWGIRGTDKLIF
.,TRDD3,TRDJ1,TRDV3,TGTGCCCCCCGGGATTCCTCCACTTCCTACCGATACTGGGGGATACGGGCCGATAAACTCATCTTT,CAPRDSSTSYRYWGIRADKLIF
.,TRDD3,TRDJ1,TRDV1,TGTGCTCTTGGGGAACTAGTACCCTACTGGGGGATGTACACCGATAAACTCATCTTT,CALGELVPYWGMYTDKLIF
medium-sized,.,TRDJ1,TRDV1,TGTGCTCTTGGGAGACCGCCTTATGATCCGCATATGGGGTTCCTCCCCGATAAACTCATCTTT,CALGRPPYDPHMGFLPDKLIF
few,TRDD3,TRDJ2,TRDV3,TGTGCCTTTGGGGGGGGTTCCCCACCCCGGTACTGGGGGAATTATGAACTTGCTTTGACAGCACAACTCTTCTTT,CAFGGGSPPRYWGNYELALTAQLFF
few,TRDD3,TRDJ1,TRDV1,TGTGCTCTTGGGGAAACGTGGGCTACTTCACTGGGGGACACCGATAAACTCATCTTT,CALGETWATSLGDTDKLIF
large,TRDD3,TRDJ1,TRDV1,TGTGCTCTTGGGGACTTTCCCCGTACTGGGGGTTCTCACACCGATAAACTCATCTTT,CALGDFPRTGGSHTDKLIF
few,TRDD3,TRDJ1,TRDV1,TGTGCTCTTGGGGAGCCACCCAACCCGTACTGGGGGAGAGAGTACACCGATAAACTCATCTTT,CALGEPPNPYWGREYTDKLIF
once,.,TRDJ2,TRDV1,TGTGCTCTTGGGGAACCCCCCTTCCCCCCCCTGGCCAACCTCGCTTTGACAGCACAACTCTTCTTT,CALGEPPFPPLANLALTAQLFF